This T cell receptor (beta chain) was recovered during a study of blood T cell repertoires in COVID-19. For the study at large: Donors in the United States, Italy and Spain gave samples during acute or convalescent COVID-19. Sample material is recorded as cDNA or gDNA derived from T cells, B-cell-depleted T cells, or PBMCs.

CDR1 is SGDLS, CDR2 YYNGEE, per germline. CDR3 length: 15 amino acids. The J segment lost 2 bases and the V segment lost 4 bases, leaving 8 bases of the junction unmatched. Original handling: Amplifying reference gene primers gave estimates of nucleated cell counts. Assay: immunoSEQ multiplex PCR; the TCRdb copy retains only in-frame clones and omits some. V and J calls plus clone size are reproduced from that table; the DNA served to infer D and trimming. The repertoire holds around 60,000 clones, 75% to 90% seen once, with 15% in the top ten. The sequencing input was peripheral blood. The V call is TRBV9, the J call TRBJ2-5; 7 bases are shared with TRBD1. This TCR was recovered from an elderly man with acute or convalescent COVID-19. CDR3 sequence reads: CASSQYGTVQETQYF. The CDR3 DNA reads TGTGCCAGCAGCCAATACGGGACAGTTCAAGAGACCCAGTACTTC. The whole variable domain, filled in from reference TRBV9 and TRBJ2-5, reads DSGVTQTPKHLITATGQRVTLRCSPRSGDLSVYWYQQSLDQGLQFLIQYYNGEERAKGNILERFSAQQFPDLHSELNLSSLELGDSALYFCASSQYGTVQETQYFGPGTRLLVL.